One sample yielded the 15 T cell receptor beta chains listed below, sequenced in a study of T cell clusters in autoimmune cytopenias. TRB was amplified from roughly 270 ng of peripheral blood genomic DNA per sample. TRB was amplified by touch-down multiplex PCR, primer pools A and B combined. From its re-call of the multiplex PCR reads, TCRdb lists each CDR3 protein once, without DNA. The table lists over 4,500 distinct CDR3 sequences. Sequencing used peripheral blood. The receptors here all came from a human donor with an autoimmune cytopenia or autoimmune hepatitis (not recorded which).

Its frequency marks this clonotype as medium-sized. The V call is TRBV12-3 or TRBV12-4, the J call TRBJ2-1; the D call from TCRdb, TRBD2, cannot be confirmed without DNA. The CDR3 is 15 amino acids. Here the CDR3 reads CASSTTSGSYNEQFF.

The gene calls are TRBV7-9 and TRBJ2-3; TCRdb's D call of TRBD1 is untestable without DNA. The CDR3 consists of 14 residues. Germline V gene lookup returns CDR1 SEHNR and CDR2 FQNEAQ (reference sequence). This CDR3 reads CAIRGGQGPDTQYF.

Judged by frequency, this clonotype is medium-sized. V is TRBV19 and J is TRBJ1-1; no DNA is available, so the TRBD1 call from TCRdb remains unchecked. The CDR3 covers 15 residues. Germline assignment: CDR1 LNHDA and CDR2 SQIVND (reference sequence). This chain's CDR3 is CASSMYGGQNTEAFF.

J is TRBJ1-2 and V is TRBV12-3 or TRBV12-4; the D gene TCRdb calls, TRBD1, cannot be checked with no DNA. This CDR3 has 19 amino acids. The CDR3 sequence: CASSHLSRGRVKGNYGYTF.

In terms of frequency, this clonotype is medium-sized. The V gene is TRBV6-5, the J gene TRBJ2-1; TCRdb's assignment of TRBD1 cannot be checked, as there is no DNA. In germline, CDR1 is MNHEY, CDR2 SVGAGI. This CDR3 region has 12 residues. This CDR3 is CASSYSGGEQFF.

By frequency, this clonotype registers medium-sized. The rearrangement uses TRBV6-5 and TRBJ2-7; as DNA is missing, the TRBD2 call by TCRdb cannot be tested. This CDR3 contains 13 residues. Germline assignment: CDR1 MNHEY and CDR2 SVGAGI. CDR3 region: CASRGQYLYEQYF.

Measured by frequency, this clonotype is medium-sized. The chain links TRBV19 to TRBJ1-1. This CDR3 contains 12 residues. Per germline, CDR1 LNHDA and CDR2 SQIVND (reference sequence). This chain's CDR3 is CASSGMNTEAFF.

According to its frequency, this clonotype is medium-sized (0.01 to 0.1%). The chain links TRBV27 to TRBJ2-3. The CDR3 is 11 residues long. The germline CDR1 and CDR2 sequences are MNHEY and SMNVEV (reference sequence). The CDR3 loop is CASTGPDTQYF.

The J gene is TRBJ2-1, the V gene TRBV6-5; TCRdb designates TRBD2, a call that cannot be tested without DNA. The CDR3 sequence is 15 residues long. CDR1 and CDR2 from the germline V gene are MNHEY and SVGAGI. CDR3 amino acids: CASSESSGGYNEQFF.

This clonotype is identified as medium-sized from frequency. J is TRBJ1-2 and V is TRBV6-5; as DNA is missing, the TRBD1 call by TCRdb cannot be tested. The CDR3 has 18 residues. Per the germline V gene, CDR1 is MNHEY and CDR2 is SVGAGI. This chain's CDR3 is CASSYARQFSGTGDGYTF.

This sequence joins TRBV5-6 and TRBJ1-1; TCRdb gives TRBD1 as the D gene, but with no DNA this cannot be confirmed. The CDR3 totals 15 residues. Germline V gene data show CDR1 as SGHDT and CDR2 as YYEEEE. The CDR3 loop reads CASSPRGGLGTEAFF.

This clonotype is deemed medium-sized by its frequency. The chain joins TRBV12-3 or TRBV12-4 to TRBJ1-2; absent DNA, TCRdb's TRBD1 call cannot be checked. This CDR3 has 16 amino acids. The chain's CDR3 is CASSLQVSLTRYGYTF.

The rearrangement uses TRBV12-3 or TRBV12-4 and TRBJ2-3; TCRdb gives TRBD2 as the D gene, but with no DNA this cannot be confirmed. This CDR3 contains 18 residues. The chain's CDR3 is CASSFPLAGGLGTDTQYF.

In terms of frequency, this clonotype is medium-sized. CDR3 sequence reads: CASSRYDSDSNTGELFF. The chain combines TRBV6-9 with TRBJ2-2; the TRBD2 assignment by TCRdb is unverifiable without DNA. The CDR3 consists of 17 residues. Germline V gives CDR1 MNHGY, CDR2 SVAAGI.

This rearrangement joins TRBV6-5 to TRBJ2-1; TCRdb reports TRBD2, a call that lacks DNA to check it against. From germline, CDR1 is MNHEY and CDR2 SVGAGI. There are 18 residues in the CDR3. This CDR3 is CAISESPRVVGSDNEQFF.